This TCR beta chain emerged from a study of cytomegalovirus exposure and HLA in healthy donors. A roughly 120-subject validation cohort, separate from the approximately 670-subject first cohort, supplied the donors. TCRdb's table, derived via immunoSEQ multiplex PCR, lists solely in-frame clones and lacks some. The table lists approximately 170,000 clones, about 89% of them singletons, with approximately 3% in the top ten. General study findings and limits: Most TCR sequences showed up rarely, but some public TCRs showed up in many donors. There were over 150 TCR beta chains listed as cytomegalovirus-associated. Specificity for CMV antigens was confirmed in vitro for a few of the CMV-associated chains.

Looked up from germline, CDR1 is MNHEY and CDR2 is SVGAGI. Trimming at V came to 0 bases and at J to 5 bases, leaving 3 bases not matched to a gene. This CDR3 comprises 14 residues. Concerning this clone itself: Its antigen is as yet unknown.

Sample: PBMCs. The origin of this receptor is a young woman in good health and CMV-seropositive. The chain uses TRBV6-5 and TRBJ1-2; TRBD1 matches 7 bases. CDR3 protein: CASSYSGTDYGYTF. The CDR3 DNA is TGTGCCAGCAGTTACTCCGGGACAGATTATGGCTACACCTTC.